This T cell receptor (beta chain) appears in the sequencing data of a study of blood T cells in healthy people across ages. General study findings and limits: Possibly confounding the expanded clonotype changes was the fact that donor CMV status was unknown. The unsorted PBMCs prevented any conclusive comparison of naive versus antigen-experienced cells. Diversity estimates drawn from one million T cells were deemed underestimates.

Then a second PCR, running roughly 7 to 11 cycles, was carried out with a sample-barcoded 5' primer and a J-beta primer mix. Each of the samples gave a minimum of 3 million paired-end reads that contained CDR3. Via MiXCR, TCRdb re-called the 5' RACE reads, giving one row per CDR3 protein. The data hold about 640,000 distinct CDR3 sequences, with about 30% observed a single time. This clonotype has just a few counts. The antigen is undetermined. The CDR3 has 15 residues. In germline, CDR1 is SGHRS, CDR2 YFSETQ. The V gene end was trimmed by 5 bases and the J gene end by 7 bases; junction bases not matched to a gene: 7.

This chain uses TRBV5-1 with TRBJ1-6; 9 bases agree with TRBD1. The TCR sequence derives from a woman over 75 in good health. Material: blood. The CDR3 nucleotides are TGCGCCAGCAGAAAACAGGGGGCCGGGAATTCACCCCTCCACTTT. Protein: CASRKQGAGNSPLHF.